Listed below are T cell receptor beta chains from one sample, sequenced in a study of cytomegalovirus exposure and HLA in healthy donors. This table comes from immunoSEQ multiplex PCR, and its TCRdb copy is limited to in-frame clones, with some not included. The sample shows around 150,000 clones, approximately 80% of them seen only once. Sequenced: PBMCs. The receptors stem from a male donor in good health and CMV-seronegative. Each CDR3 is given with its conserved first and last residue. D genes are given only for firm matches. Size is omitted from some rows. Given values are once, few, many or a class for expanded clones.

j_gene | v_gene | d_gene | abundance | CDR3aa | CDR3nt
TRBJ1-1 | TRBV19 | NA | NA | CASSPIREGLTEAFF | TGTGCCAGTAGTCCGATCAGGGAAGGATTGACTGAAGCTTTCTTT
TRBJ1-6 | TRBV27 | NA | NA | CASSREGGTSSYNSPLHF | TGTGCCAGCAGCCGGGAGGGGGGGACTAGCTCCTATAATTCACCCCTCCACTTT
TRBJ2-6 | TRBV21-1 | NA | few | CASLGLAGPGANVLTF | TGTGCCAGCCTGGGACTAGCGGGACCTGGGGCCAACGTCCTGACTTTC
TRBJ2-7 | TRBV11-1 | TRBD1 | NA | CASSYYETGSYEQYF | TGTGCCAGCAGCTACTATGAGACAGGGTCCTACGAGCAGTACTTC
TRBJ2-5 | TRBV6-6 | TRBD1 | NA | CASRLGTGGETQYF | TGTGCCAGCAGACTCGGGACAGGTGGAGAGACCCAGTACTTC
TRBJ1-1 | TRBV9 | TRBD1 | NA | CASSVGGQGGTEAFF | TGTGCCAGCAGCGTAGGAGGACAGGGGGGCACTGAAGCTTTCTTT
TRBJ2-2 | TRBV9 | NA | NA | CASSGRTNTGELFF | TGTGCCAGCAGCGGTCGGACAAACACCGGGGAGCTGTTTTTT